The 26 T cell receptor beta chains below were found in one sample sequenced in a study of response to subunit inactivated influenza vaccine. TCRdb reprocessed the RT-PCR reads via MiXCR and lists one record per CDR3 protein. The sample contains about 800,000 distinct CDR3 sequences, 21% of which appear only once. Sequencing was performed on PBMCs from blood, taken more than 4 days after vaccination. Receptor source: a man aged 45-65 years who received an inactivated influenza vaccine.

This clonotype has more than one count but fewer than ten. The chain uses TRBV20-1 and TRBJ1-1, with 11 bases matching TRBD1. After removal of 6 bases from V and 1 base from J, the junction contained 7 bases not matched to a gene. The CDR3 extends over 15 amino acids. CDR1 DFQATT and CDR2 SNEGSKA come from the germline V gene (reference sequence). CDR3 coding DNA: TGCAGTGCCACCGGGACAGGGGGGAGGAACACTGAAGCTTTCTTT. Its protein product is CSATGTGGRNTEAFF.

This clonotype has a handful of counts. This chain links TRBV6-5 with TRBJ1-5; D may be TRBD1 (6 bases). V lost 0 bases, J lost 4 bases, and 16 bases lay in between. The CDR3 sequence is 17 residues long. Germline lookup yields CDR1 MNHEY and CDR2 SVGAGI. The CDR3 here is CASSYSRGGRRNQPQHF. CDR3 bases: TGTGCCAGCAGTTACTCGCGTGGGGGGCGTCGAAATCAGCCCCAGCATTTT.

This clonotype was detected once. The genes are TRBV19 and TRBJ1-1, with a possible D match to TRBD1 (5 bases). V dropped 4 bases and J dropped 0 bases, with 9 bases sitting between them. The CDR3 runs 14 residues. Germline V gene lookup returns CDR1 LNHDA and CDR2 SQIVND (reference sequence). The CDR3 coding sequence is TGTGCCAGTAGTAAGGGACGGTTGAACACTGAAGCTTTCTTT. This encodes CASSKGRLNTEAFF. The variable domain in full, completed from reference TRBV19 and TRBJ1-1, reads DGGITQSPKYLFRKEGQNVTLSCEQNLNHDAMYWYRQDPGQGLRLIYYSQIVNDFQKGDIAEGYSVSREKKESFPLTVTSAQKNPTAFYLCASSKGRLNTEAFFGQGTRLTVV.

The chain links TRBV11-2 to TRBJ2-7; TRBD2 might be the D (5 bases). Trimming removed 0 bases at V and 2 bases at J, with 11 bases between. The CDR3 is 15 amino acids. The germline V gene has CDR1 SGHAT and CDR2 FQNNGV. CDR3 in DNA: TGTGCCAGCAGCTTAGAGGGCGGGCCCACCTACGAGCAGTACTTC. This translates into CASSLEGGPTYEQYF.

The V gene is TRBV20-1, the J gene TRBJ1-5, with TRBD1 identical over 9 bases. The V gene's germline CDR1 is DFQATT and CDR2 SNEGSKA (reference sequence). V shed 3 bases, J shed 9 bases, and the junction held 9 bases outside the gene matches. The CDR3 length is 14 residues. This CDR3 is CSARPQGASRPQHF. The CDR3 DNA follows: TGCAGTGCTAGGCCACAGGGGGCCTCGCGGCCCCAGCATTTT.

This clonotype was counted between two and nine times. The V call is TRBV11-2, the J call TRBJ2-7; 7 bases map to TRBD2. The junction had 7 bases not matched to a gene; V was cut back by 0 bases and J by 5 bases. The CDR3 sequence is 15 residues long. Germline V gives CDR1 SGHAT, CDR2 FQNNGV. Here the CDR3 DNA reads TGTGCCAGCAGCTTAGAGGGGGGGGGATCGGACGAGCAGTACTTC. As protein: CASSLEGGGSDEQYF.

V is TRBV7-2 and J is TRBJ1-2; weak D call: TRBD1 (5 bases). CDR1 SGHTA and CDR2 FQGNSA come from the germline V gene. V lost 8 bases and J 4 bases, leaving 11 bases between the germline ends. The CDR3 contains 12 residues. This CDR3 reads CASGGATYGYTF. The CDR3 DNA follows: TGTGCCAGCGGGGGTGCGACCTATGGCTACACCTTC.

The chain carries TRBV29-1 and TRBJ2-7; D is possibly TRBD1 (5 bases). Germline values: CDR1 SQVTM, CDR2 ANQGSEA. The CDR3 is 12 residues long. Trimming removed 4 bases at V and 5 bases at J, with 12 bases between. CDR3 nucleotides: TGCAGCGTTGGAGAAGGGGTCAACGAGCAGTACTTC. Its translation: CSVGEGVNEQYF.

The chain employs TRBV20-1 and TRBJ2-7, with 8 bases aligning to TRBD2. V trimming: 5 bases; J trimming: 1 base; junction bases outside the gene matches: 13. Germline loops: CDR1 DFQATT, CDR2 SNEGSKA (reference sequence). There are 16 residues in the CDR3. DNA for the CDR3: TGCAGTGCTGGCGCTAGGCGGGTAGCGGGATCCTACGAGCAGTACTTC. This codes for CSAGARRVAGSYEQYF.

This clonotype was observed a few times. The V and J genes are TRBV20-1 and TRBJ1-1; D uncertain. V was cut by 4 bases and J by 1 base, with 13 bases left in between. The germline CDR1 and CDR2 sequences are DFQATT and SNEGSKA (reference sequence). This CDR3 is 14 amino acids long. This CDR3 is CSATRPLRNTEAFF. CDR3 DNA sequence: TGCAGTGCTACAAGACCCCTACGGAACACTGAAGCTTTCTTT.

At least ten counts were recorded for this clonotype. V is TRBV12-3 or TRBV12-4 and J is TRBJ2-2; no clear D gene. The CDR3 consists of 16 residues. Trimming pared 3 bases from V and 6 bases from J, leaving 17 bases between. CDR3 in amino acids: CASSFRHLAVSGELFF. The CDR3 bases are TGTGCCAGCAGTTTCCGTCACTTAGCCGTTTCCGGGGAGCTGTTTTTT.

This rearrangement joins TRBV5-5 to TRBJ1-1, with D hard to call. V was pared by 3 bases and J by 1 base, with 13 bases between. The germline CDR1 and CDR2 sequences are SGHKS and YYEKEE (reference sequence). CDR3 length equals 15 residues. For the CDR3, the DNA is TGTGCCAGCAGCTCGGGAGGGATCGCGAACACTGAAGCTTTCTTT. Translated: CASSSGGIANTEAFF.

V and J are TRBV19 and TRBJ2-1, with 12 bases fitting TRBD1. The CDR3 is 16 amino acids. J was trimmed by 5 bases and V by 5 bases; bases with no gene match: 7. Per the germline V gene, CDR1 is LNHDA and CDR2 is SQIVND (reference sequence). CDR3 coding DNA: TGTGCCAGTAGTGAGCTCGGGACAGGGGGCCACAATGAGCAGTTCTTC. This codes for CASSELGTGGHNEQFF.

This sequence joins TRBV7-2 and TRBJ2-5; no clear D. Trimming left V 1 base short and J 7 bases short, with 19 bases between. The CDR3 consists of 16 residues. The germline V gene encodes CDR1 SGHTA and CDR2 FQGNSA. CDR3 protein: CASSLGRINDLGTQYF. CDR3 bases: TGTGCCAGCAGCTTAGGACGGATCAACGATCTGGGGACCCAGTACTTC.

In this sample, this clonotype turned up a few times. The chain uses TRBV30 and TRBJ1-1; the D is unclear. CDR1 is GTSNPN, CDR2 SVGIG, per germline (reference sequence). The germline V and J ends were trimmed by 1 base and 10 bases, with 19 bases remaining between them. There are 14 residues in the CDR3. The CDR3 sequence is CAWSGALTRLVAFF. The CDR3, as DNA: TGTGCCTGGAGTGGTGCCTTAACCCGCCTGGTAGCTTTCTTT.

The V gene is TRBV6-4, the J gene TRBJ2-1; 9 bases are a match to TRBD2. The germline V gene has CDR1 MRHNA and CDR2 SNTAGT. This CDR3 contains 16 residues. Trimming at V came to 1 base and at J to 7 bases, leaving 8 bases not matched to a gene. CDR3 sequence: CASSDFLTSGINEQFF. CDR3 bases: TGTGCCAGCAGTGACTTTTTGACTAGCGGAATTAATGAGCAGTTCTTC.

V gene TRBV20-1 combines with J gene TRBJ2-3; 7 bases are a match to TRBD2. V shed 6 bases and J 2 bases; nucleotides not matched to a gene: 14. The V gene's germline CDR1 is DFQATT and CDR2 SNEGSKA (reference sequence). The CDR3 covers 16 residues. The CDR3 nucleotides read TGCAGTGCGAGGGGAGGAGCGGGGAGAATCACAGATACGCAGTATTTT. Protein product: CSARGGAGRITDTQYF.

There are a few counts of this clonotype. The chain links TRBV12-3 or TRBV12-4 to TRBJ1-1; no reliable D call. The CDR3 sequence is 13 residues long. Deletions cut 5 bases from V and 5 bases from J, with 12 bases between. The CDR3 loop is CASSGNVGTEAFF. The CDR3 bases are TGTGCCAGCAGTGGGAATGTTGGAACTGAAGCTTTCTTT.

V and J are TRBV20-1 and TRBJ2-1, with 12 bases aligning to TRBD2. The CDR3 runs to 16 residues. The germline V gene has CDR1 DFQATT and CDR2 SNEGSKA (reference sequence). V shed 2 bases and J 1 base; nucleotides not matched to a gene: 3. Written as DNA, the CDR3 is TGCAGTGCTAGATTCGGACTAGCGGGATCCTACAATGAGCAGTTCTTC. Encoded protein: CSARFGLAGSYNEQFF.

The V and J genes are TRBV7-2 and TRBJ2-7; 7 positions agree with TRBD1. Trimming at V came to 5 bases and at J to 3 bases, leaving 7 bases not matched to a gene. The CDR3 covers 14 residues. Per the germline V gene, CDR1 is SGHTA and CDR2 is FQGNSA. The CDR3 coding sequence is TGTGCCAGCAGCACAAGACAGGGTCTCTACGAGCAGTACTTC. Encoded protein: CASSTRQGLYEQYF.

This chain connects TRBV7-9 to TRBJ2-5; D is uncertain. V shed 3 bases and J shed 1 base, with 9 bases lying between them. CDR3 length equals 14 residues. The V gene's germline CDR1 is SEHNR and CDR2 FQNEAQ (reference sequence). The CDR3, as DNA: TGTGCCAGCAGCTTCACGTACAGCCAAGAGACCCAGTACTTC. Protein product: CASSFTYSQETQYF.

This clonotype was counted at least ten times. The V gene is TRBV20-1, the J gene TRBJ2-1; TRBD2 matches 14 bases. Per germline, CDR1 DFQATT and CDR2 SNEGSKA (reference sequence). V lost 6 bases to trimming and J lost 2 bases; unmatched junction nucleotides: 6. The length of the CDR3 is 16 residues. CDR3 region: CSATGLAGVPYNEQFF. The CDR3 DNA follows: TGCAGTGCCACGGGACTAGCGGGAGTACCCTACAATGAGCAGTTCTTC.

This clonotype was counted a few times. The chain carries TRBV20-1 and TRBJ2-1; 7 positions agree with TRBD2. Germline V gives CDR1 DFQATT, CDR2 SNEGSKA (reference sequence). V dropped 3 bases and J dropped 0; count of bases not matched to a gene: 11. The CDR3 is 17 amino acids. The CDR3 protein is CSARDVASGGSYNEQFF. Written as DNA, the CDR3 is TGCAGTGCTAGGGATGTCGCTAGCGGAGGCTCCTACAATGAGCAGTTCTTC.

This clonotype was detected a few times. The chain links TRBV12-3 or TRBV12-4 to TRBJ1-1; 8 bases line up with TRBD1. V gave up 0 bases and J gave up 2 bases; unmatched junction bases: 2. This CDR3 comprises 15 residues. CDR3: CASSLAGQVNTEAFF. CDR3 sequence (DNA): TGTGCCAGCAGTTTAGCGGGACAGGTTAACACTGAAGCTTTCTTT.

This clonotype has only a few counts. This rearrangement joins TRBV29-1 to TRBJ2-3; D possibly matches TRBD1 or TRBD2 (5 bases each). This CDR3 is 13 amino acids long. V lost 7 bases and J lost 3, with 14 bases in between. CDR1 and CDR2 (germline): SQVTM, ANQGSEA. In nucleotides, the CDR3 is TGCAGCGCCGGGGCCTATGCGACAGATACGCAGTATTTT. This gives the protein CSAGAYATDTQYF.

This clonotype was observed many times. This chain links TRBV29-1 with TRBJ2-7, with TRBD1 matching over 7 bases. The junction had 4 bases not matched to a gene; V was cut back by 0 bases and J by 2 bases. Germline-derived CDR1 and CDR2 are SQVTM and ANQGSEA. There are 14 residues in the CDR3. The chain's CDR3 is CSVEDRQGAYEQYF. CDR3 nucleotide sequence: TGCAGCGTTGAAGATCGTCAGGGGGCCTACGAGCAGTACTTC.